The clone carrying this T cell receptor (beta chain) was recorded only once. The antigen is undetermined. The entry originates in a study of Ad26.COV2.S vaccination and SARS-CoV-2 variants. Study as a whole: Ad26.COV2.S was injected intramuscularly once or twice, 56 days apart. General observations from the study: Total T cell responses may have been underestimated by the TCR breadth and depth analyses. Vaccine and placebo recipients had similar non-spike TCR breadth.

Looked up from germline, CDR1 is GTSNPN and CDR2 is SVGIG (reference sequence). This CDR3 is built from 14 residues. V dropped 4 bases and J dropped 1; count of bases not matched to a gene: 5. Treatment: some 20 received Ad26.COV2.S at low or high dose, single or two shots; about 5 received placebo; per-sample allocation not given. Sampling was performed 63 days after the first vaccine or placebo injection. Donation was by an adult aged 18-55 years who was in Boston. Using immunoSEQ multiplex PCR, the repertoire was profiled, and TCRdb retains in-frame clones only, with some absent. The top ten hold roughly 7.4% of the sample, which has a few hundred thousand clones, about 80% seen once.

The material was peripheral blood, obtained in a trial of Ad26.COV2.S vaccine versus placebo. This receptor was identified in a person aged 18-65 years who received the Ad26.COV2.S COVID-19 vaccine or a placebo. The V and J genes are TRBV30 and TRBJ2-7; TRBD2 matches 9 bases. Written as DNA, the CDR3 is TGTGCCTGGAAATATAGCGGGAGTTCCTACGAGCAGTACTTC. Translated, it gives CAWKYSGSSYEQYF.